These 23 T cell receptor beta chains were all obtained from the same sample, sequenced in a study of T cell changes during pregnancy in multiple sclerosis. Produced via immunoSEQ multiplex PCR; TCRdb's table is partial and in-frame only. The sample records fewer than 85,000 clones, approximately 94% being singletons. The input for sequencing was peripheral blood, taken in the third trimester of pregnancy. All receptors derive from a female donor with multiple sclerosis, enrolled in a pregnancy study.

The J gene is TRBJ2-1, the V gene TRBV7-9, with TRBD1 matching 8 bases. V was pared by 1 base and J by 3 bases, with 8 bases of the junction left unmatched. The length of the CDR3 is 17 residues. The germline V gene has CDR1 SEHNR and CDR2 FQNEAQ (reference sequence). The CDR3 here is CASSLGLAGGFYNEQFF. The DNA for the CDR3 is TGTGCCAGCAGCTTAGGTCTGGCAGGGGGCTTCTACAATGAGCAGTTCTTC.

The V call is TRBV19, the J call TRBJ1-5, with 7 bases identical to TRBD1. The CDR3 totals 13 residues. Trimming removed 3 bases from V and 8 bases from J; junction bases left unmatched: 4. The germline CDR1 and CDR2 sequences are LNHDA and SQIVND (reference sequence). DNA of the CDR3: TGTGCCAGTAGTATGAGGGGGCAGGAGCCCCAGCATTTT. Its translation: CASSMRGQEPQHF.

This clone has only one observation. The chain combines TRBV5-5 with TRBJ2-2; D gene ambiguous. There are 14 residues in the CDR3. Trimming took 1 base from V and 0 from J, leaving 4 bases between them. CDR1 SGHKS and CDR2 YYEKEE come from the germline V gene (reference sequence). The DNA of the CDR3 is TGTGCCAGCAGCTTGTACTCGAACACCGGGGAGCTGTTTTTT. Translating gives CASSLYSNTGELFF.

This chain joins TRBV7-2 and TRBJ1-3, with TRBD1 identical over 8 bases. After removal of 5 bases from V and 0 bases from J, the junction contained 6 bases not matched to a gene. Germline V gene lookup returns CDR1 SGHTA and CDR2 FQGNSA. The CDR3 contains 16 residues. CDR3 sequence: CASSQGQAISGNTIYF. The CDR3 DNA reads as TGTGCCAGCAGCCAGGGACAGGCTATCTCTGGAAACACCATATATTTT.

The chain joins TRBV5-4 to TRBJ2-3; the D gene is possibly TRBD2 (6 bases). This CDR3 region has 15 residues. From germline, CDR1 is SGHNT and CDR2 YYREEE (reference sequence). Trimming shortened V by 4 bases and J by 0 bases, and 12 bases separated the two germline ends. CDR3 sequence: CASSTGGTSTDTQYF. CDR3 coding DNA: TGTGCCAGCAGCACAGGCGGGACTAGCACAGATACGCAGTATTTT.

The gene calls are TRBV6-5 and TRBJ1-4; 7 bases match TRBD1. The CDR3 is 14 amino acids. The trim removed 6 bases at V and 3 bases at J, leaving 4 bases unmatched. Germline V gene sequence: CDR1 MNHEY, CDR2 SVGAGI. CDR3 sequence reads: CASRSTGSNEKLFF. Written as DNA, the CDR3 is TGTGCCAGCAGATCGACAGGGTCTAATGAAAAACTGTTTTTT.

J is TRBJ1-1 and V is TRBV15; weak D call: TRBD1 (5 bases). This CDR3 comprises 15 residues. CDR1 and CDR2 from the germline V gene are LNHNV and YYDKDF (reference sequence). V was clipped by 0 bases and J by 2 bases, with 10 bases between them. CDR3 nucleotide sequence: TGTGCCACCAGCAGAGATTGGGGACTTAACACTGAAGCTTTCTTT. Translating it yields CATSRDWGLNTEAFF.

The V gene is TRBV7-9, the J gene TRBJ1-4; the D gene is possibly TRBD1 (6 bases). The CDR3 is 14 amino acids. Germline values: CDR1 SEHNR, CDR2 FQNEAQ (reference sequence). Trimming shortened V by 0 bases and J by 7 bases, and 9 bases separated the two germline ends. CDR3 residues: CASSLAPGVEKLFF. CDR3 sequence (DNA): TGTGCCAGCAGCTTAGCCCCAGGGGTTGAAAAACTGTTTTTT.

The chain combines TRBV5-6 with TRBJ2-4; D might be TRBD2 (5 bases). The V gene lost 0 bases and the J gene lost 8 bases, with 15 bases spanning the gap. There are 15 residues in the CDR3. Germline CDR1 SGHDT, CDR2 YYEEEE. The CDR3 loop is CASSLGRALWDIQYF. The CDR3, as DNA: TGTGCCAGCAGCTTGGGGCGGGCCCTTTGGGACATTCAGTACTTC.

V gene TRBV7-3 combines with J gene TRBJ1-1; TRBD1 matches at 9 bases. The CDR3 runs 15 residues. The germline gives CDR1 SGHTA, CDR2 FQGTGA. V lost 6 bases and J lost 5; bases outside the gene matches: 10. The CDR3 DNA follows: TGTGCCAGCAGGTATGGCGGGACAGGGAGGACTGAAGCTTTCTTT. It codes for CASRYGGTGRTEAFF.

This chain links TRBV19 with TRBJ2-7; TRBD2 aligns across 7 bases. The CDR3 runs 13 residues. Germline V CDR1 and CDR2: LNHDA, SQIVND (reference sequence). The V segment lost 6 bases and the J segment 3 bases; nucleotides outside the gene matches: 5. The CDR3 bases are TGTGCCAGTAGATCGGGGGGAGACTACGAGCAGTACTTC. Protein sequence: CASRSGGDYEQYF.

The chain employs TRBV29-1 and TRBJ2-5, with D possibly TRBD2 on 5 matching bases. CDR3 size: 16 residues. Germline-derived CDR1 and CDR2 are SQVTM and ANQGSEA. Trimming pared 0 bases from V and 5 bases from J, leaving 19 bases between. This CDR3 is CSVEEEVAGLGETQYF. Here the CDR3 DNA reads TGCAGCGTTGAAGAAGAAGTGGCGGGCCTCGGGGAGACCCAGTACTTC.

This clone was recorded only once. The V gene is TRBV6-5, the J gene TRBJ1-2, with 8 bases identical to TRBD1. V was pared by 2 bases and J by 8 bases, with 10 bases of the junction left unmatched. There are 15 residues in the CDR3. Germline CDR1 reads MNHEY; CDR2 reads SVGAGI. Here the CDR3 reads CASSYLGRGRQGYTF. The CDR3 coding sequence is TGTGCCAGCAGTTACCTGGGCAGGGGGCGTCAGGGCTACACCTTC.

CDR3 sequence reads: CASSPQGGANNQPQHF. In nucleotides, the CDR3 is TGTGCCAGCAGCCCCCAGGGAGGGGCGAACAATCAGCCCCAGCATTTT. The chain has TRBV4-2 and TRBJ1-5; D is possibly TRBD1 (5 bases). The CDR3 extends over 16 amino acids. Looked up from germline, CDR1 is LGHNA and CDR2 is YNFKEQ. With 4 bases removed from V and 3 bases from J, the gap between germline ends came to 16 bases.

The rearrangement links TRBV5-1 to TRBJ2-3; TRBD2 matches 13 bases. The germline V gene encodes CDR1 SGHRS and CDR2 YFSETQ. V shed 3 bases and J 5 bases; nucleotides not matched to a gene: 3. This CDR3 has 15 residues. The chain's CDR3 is CASSWGLAGRDTQYF. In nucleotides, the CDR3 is TGCGCCAGCAGCTGGGGACTAGCGGGGCGAGATACGCAGTATTTT.

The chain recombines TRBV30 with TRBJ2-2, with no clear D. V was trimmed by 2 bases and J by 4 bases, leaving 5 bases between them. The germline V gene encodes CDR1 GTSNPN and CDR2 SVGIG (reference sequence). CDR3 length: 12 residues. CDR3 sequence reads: CAWSYTTGELFF. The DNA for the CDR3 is TGTGCCTGGAGTTACACCACCGGGGAGCTGTTTTTT. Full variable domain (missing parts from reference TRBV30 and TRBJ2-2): SQTIHQWPATLVQPVGSPLSLECTVEGTSNPNLYWYRQAAGRGLQLLFYSVGIGQISSEVPQNLSASRPQDRQFILSSKKLLLSDSGFYLCAWSYTTGELFFGEGSRLTVL.

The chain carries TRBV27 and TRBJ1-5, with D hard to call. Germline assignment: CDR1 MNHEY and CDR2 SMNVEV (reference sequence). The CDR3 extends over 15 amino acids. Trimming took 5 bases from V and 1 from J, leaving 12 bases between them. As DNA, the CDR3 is TGTGCCAGCAGTGCACGACAACTCAGCAATCAGCCCCAGCATTTT. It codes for CASSARQLSNQPQHF.

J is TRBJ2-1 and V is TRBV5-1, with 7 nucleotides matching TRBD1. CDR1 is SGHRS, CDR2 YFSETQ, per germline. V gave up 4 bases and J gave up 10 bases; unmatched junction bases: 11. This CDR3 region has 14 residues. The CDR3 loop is CASSLGRQGGEQFF. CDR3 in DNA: TGCGCCAGCAGCCTGGGGCGACAGGGTGGCGAGCAGTTCTTC.

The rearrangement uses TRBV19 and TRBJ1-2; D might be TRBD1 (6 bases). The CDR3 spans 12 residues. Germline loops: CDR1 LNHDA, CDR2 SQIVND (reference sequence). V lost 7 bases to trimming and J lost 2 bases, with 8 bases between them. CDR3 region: CASTGTNYGYTF. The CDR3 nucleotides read TGTGCCAGTACAGGGACAAACTATGGCTACACCTTC.

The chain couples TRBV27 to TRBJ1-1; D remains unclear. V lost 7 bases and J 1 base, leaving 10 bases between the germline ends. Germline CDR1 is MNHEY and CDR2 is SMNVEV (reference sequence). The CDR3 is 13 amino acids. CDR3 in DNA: TGTGCCAGCACCGCGCGGGGGAACACTGAAGCTTTCTTT. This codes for CASTARGNTEAFF.

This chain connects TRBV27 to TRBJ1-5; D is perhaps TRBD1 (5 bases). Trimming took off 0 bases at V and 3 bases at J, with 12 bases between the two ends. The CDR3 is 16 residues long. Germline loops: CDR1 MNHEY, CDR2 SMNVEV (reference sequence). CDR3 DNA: TGTGCCAGCAGTTTATCTAGGGGTGACATCAATCAGCCCCAGCATTTT. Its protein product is CASSLSRGDINQPQHF.

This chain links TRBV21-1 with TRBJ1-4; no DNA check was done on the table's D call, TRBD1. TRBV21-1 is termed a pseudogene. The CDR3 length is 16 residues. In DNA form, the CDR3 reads TGTGCCACCGTCCCCCATCCGACAGGGGCAAATGAAAAACTGTTTTTT. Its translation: CATVPHPTGANEKLFF.

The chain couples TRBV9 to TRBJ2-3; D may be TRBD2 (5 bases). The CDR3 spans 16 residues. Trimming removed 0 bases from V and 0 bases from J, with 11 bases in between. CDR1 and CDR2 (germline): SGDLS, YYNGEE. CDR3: CASSVAGAVSTDTQYF. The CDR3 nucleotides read TGTGCCAGCAGCGTAGCTGGAGCGGTAAGCACAGATACGCAGTATTTT.